The 30 T cell receptor beta chains below all came from one sample that was sequenced in a study of identical twins. TCRdb independently ran MiXCR on the 5' RACE reads; one entry per CDR3 protein. The table has about 240,000 distinct CDR3 sequences, over 9.5% seen once. These sequences were also reported in another study, on yellow fever vaccine responses in identical twins.

Material: memory (CD45RO+) T cells sorted from blood. The receptors shown here come from a woman between 18 and 30 years old in good health.

Ten or more counts support this clonotype. The CDR3 sequence is CASSPTGTTSYEQYF. In DNA form, the CDR3 reads TGCGCCAGCAGCCCGACAGGGACTACCTCCTACGAGCAGTACTTC. The chain couples TRBV5-1 to TRBJ2-7; tentatively, D is TRBD1 or TRBD2 (7 bases each). The germline V gene has CDR1 SGHRS and CDR2 YFSETQ. The CDR3 runs to 15 residues. Between the trimmed V and J ends, which lost 4 bases and 0 bases, there was a span of 14 bases.

This clonotype was detected only a few times. The chain joins TRBV5-1 to TRBJ2-7; 9 bases match TRBD1. Germline V gene sequence: CDR1 SGHRS, CDR2 YFSETQ. The ends lost 4 bases at V and 6 bases at J; junction bases unmatched: 8. The CDR3 has 14 residues. CDR3 bases: TGCGCCAGCAGCCATGGGGACAGGGAGACCGAGCAGTACTTC. Its protein is CASSHGDRETEQYF.

The J gene is TRBJ2-3, the V gene TRBV3-1; perhaps TRBD2 as D (5 bases). The CDR3 runs to 14 residues. Germline V gene data show CDR1 as LGHDT and CDR2 as YNNKEL (reference sequence). Trimming shortened V by 1 base and J by 5 bases, and 10 bases separated the two germline ends. CDR3 in amino acids: CASSQGGVGDTQYF. Here the CDR3 DNA reads TGTGCCAGCAGCCAAGGGGGAGTTGGAGATACGCAGTATTTT.

In this sample, this clonotype turned up many times. The rearrangement uses TRBV5-1 and TRBJ2-1; 7 bases match TRBD1. In germline, CDR1 is SGHRS, CDR2 YFSETQ. This CDR3 comprises 16 residues. Germline trimming cut 0 bases from V and 10 bases from J; bases unmatched to any gene: 13. The CDR3 nucleotides are TGCGCCAGCAGCTTGGAGACAGGGAAGGGCTACGGGGAGCAGTTCTTC. Its protein is CASSLETGKGYGEQFF.

V is TRBV7-2 and J is TRBJ2-3, with D perhaps TRBD2 (6 bases). V was cut by 3 bases and J by 7 bases, with 17 bases left in between. Germline CDR1 and CDR2: SGHTA and FQGNSA. The CDR3 length is 15 residues. The CDR3 sequence: CASSLNGGEGYTQYF. The CDR3 DNA reads as TGTGCCAGCAGCTTGAACGGGGGAGAGGGGTATACGCAGTATTTT. Filled out from reference TRBV7-2 and TRBJ2-3, the complete variable domain reads GAGVSQSPSNKVTEKGKDVELRCDPISGHTALYWYRQSLGQGLEFLIYFQGNSAPDKSGLPSDRFSAERTGGSVSTLTIQRTQQEDSAVYLCASSLNGGEGYTQYFGPGTRLTVL.

The chain carries TRBV6-2 or TRBV6-3 and TRBJ2-1, with 14 bases that match TRBD2. Germline values: CDR1 MNHEY, CDR2 SVGEGT. V lost 6 bases and J lost 0; bases outside the gene matches: 10. This CDR3 has 19 amino acids. The CDR3 here is CASSPGGTSGRNSYNEQFF. As DNA, the CDR3 is TGTGCCAGCAGCCCCGGCGGGACTAGCGGGAGAAACTCCTACAATGAGCAGTTCTTC.

This clonotype was seen a few times. The genes are TRBV28 and TRBJ2-3; D perhaps matches TRBD2 (5 bases). There are 14 residues in the CDR3. Trimming stripped 2 bases from V and 3 bases from J, with 9 bases between. CDR1 and CDR2 from the germline V gene are MDHEN and SYDVKM. The CDR3 DNA follows: TGTGCCAGCAGTTTACCAAGGGAGACAGATACGCAGTATTTT. It specifies CASSLPRETDTQYF.

The chain uses TRBV6-1 and TRBJ2-1; D unresolved. V lost 7 bases and J 8 bases, leaving 18 bases between the germline ends. Germline CDR1 and CDR2: MNHNS and SASEGT. This CDR3 comprises 14 residues. The CDR3 spells CASIAAERGDEQFF. The CDR3 nucleotides read TGTGCCAGCATTGCCGCAGAACGTGGAGATGAGCAGTTCTTC.

This clonotype was recorded at least ten times. V gene TRBV6-2 or TRBV6-3 combines with J gene TRBJ2-1; 9 bases line up with TRBD2. CDR1 is MNHEY, CDR2 SVGEGT, per germline. CDR3 size: 15 residues. The J segment lost 6 bases and the V segment lost 8 bases, leaving 11 bases of the junction unmatched. The CDR3 protein is CASSPLASGINEQFF. The CDR3 DNA reads TGTGCCAGCTCCCCGCTGGCTAGCGGGATCAATGAGCAGTTCTTC.

The chain links TRBV10-3 to TRBJ2-7; D is perhaps TRBD2 (6 bases). This CDR3 is built from 14 residues. V was pared by 4 bases and J by 6 bases, with 16 bases between. CDR1 is ENHRY and CDR2 is SYGVKD in the germline V gene. CDR3 in DNA: TGTGCCATCAGTGCGGGTGGGGGGTTTGGCGAGCAGTACTTC. As protein: CAISAGGGFGEQYF.

The table lists this clonotype with many counts. The chain joins TRBV12-3 or TRBV12-4 to TRBJ2-7, with D perhaps assigned TRBD1 or TRBD2 (5 bases each). CDR3 length: 15 residues. V was trimmed by 5 bases and J by 3 bases, leaving 17 bases between them. CDR3 residues: CASSHRDLIIYEQYF. The CDR3 DNA sequence: TGTGCCAGCAGTCACCGGGACCTTATAATCTACGAGCAGTACTTC.

This clonotype has only a few counts. The rearrangement links TRBV6-1 to TRBJ2-1, with 10 bases fitting TRBD1. Per the germline V gene, CDR1 is MNHNS and CDR2 is SASEGT. The CDR3 has 16 amino acids. The V and J ends lost 6 bases and 7 bases, in that order; junction bases with no gene match: 12. The CDR3 loop reads CASSLSGGTGENEQFF. The CDR3 nucleotides read TGTGCCAGCAGCCTTTCGGGTGGGACAGGGGAGAATGAGCAGTTCTTC.

This clonotype was seen repeatedly, ten times or more. This sequence joins TRBV7-2 and TRBJ2-3, with unresolved D. Germline-derived CDR1 and CDR2 are SGHTA and FQGNSA. V lost 2 bases and J 0 bases, leaving 6 bases between the germline ends. CDR3 size: 14 residues. CDR3 DNA sequence: TGTGCCAGCAGCTTACTCCTCAGCACAGATACGCAGTATTTT. It encodes CASSLLLSTDTQYF.

In its sample, this clonotype was seen a few times. The chain couples TRBV6-1 to TRBJ1-1, with 11 bases fitting TRBD1. CDR3 length: 16 residues. Germline CDR1 and CDR2: MNHNS and SASEGT. Germline trimming cut 7 bases from V and 1 base from J; bases unmatched to any gene: 8. In DNA, the CDR3 is TGTGCCAGCATCGGGACAGGGGGTATTCCGAACACTGAAGCTTTCTTT. Its protein is CASIGTGGIPNTEAFF.

V gene TRBV30 combines with J gene TRBJ1-2; perhaps TRBD1 as D (6 bases). Trimming left V 2 bases short and J 4 bases short, with 11 bases between. This CDR3 comprises 13 residues. Germline lookup yields CDR1 GTSNPN and CDR2 SVGIG (reference sequence). The CDR3 DNA is TGTGCCTGGAGTCGACAGGCCGGCTATGGCTACACCTTC. It yields the protein CAWSRQAGYGYTF.

This clonotype was counted a few times. The V gene is TRBV11-2, the J gene TRBJ2-3; a possible D gene is TRBD1 (6 bases). CDR1 is SGHAT and CDR2 is FQNNGV in the germline V gene. V was cut by 5 bases and J by 2 bases, with 29 bases left in between. This CDR3 spans 20 amino acids. The CDR3 bases are TGTGCCAGCAGCCAGCTGAGGGGGAGCACTTCGTTGGGCGTCACAGATACGCAGTATTTT. Protein product: CASSQLRGSTSLGVTDTQYF.

This clonotype has only a few counts. The chain has TRBV12-3 or TRBV12-4 and TRBJ2-2; D is tentatively TRBD1 or TRBD2 (5 bases each). V shed 3 bases and J shed 6 bases, with 11 bases lying between them. There are 14 residues in the CDR3. CDR3 sequence (DNA): TGTGCCAGCAGTTTCGGGACGAAGGCCGGGGAGCTGTTTTTT. Residues: CASSFGTKAGELFF.

The gene calls are TRBV6-4 and TRBJ2-7; 14 nucleotides agree with TRBD2. After removal of 2 bases from V and 5 bases from J, the junction contained 2 bases not matched to a gene. CDR3 size: 15 residues. Germline V gene lookup returns CDR1 MRHNA and CDR2 SNTAGT. The chain's CDR3 is CASSDPGLAGDEQYF. The CDR3 region has the DNA TGTGCCAGCAGTGACCCGGGACTAGCGGGAGACGAGCAGTACTTC.

This clonotype was observed a handful of times. The rearrangement links TRBV30 to TRBJ2-7; 8 bases line up with TRBD1. Trimming at V came to 0 bases and at J to 6 bases, leaving 10 bases not matched to a gene. This CDR3 has 15 amino acids. The germline CDR1 and CDR2 sequences are GTSNPN and SVGIG (reference sequence). The CDR3 sequence: CAWSVPGTGSFEQYF. The CDR3 DNA sequence: TGTGCCTGGAGTGTACCCGGGACAGGATCGTTCGAGCAGTACTTC.

V gene TRBV6-1 combines with J gene TRBJ2-7; the D call may be TRBD1 or TRBD2 (7 bases each). From germline, CDR1 is MNHNS and CDR2 SASEGT. This CDR3 comprises 15 residues. V dropped 6 bases and J dropped 7 bases, with 22 bases sitting between them. The CDR3 nucleotides read TGTGCCAGCAGGGTCAGGGGGGGACAGATTGGAGAGCAGTACTTC. This gives the protein CASRVRGGQIGEQYF.

At least ten counts were recorded for this clonotype. The V call is TRBV12-3 or TRBV12-4, the J call TRBJ2-4, with unresolved D. The CDR3 runs to 12 residues. The germline V and J ends were trimmed by 4 bases and 6 bases, with 7 bases remaining between them. CDR3 DNA: TGTGCCAGCAGTTCCAAGGCAAACATTCAGTACTTC. The encoded protein is CASSSKANIQYF.

A few counts support this clonotype. This sequence joins TRBV7-2 and TRBJ2-5; tentatively, D is TRBD2 (6 bases). The CDR3 length is 13 residues. Germline values: CDR1 SGHTA, CDR2 FQGNSA. V was clipped by 5 bases and J by 10 bases, with 17 bases between them. Here the CDR3 reads CASSQGGGGGQYF. CDR3 in DNA: TGTGCCAGCAGCCAGGGAGGAGGAGGAGGCCAGTACTTC.

This chain uses TRBV20-1 with TRBJ2-4; weak D call: TRBD2 (5 bases). V was cut by 6 bases and J by 9 bases, with 30 bases left in between. Germline V lookup: CDR1 DFQATT, CDR2 SNEGSKA (reference sequence). The CDR3 extends over 17 amino acids. The CDR3, as DNA: TGCAGTGCCCTCTTATATAGCGCGTCTAATCCCCGGGGCATTCAGTACTTC. It yields the protein CSALLYSASNPRGIQYF.

This clonotype has a count of ten or more. The chain is built from TRBV7-9 and TRBJ2-1; D remains unclear. V lost 9 bases and J 2 bases, leaving 14 bases between the germline ends. Per the germline V gene, CDR1 is SEHNR and CDR2 is FQNEAQ (reference sequence). This CDR3 is 14 amino acids long. DNA for the CDR3: TGTGCCAGTACCGAGGCTGTACCCTACAATGAGCAGTTCTTC. As protein: CASTEAVPYNEQFF.

This rearrangement joins TRBV19 to TRBJ2-7, with 7 bases identical to TRBD2. V shed 2 bases and J 2 bases; nucleotides not matched to a gene: 6. CDR3 length equals 15 residues. Germline loops: CDR1 LNHDA, CDR2 SQIVND (reference sequence). The CDR3 region has the DNA TGTGCCAGTAGTATAAAGTCGGGAGGTGCCTACGAGCAGTACTTC. It yields the protein CASSIKSGGAYEQYF.

This clonotype was picked up many times. This chain connects TRBV20-1 to TRBJ1-2, with TRBD1 identical over 9 bases. This CDR3 has 14 amino acids. CDR1 DFQATT and CDR2 SNEGSKA come from the germline V gene (reference sequence). J was trimmed by 5 bases and V by 1 base; bases with no gene match: 5. CDR3 sequence reads: CSARGRDRAYGYTF. The DNA for the CDR3 is TGCAGTGCTAGAGGACGGGACAGGGCTTATGGCTACACCTTC.

In its sample, this clonotype was seen many times. The V and J genes are TRBV29-1 and TRBJ2-5; 9 bases line up with TRBD1. The CDR3 is 12 residues long. The junction had 2 bases not matched to a gene; V was cut back by 4 bases and J by 5 bases. The germline gives CDR1 SQVTM, CDR2 ANQGSEA. Here the CDR3 reads CSVGGQGETQYF. The CDR3 DNA reads TGCAGCGTTGGGGGACAGGGTGAGACCCAGTACTTC.

The chain employs TRBV11-2 and TRBJ2-5; 9 bases agree with TRBD2. Germline CDR1 SGHAT, CDR2 FQNNGV. After removal of 4 bases from V and 5 bases from J, the junction contained 17 bases not matched to a gene. The CDR3 is made up of 18 amino acids. The CDR3 DNA reads TGTGCCAGCAGCTGGGGGATATCTAGCGGGACCCGGGGGGAGACCCAGTACTTC. Its protein is CASSWGISSGTRGETQYF.

This clonotype was seen at least ten times. The chain has TRBV2 and TRBJ2-7; D is unresolved. Germline CDR1 reads SNHLY; CDR2 reads FYNNEI. V was pared by 4 bases and J by 2 bases, with 12 bases between. CDR3 length equals 14 residues. DNA for the CDR3: TGTGCCAGCAGTGCGTCGGCATACGCCTACGAGCAGTACTTC. Translated, it gives CASSASAYAYEQYF.

This clonotype has only a few counts. The chain is built from TRBV21-1 and TRBJ2-7; the tabulated D call, TRBD1, remains unverified against the DNA. TRBV21-1 is a pseudogene segment. The CDR3 length is 16 residues. CDR3 amino acids: CASSKGRFSGDAEQYF. Written as DNA, the CDR3 is TGTGCCAGCAGCAAAGGCCGATTTTCGGGGGACGCGGAGCAGTACTTC.